Following are 8 T cell receptor beta chains from one sample sequenced in a study of blood T cell repertoires in COVID-19. Using immunoSEQ multiplex PCR, the repertoire was profiled, and TCRdb retains in-frame clones only, with some absent. The table records 150,000 to 200,000 clones, over 85% of them present only once. The sequenced material came from peripheral blood. The receptors originated from a woman aged 45-65 years with acute or convalescent COVID-19.

This rearrangement joins TRBV15 to TRBJ1-1; D gene unclear. The germline CDR1 and CDR2 sequences are LNHNV and YYDKDF (reference sequence). Trimming took off 1 base at V and 0 bases at J, with 12 bases between the two ends. This CDR3 contains 16 residues. For the CDR3, the DNA is TGTGCCACCAGCAGAGTTCGCGTCCGTCTGAACACTGAAGCTTTCTTT. It specifies CATSRVRVRLNTEAFF.

Only one count was recorded for this clone. The rearrangement uses TRBV19 and TRBJ1-5; D perhaps matches TRBD1 (6 bases). The germline V and J ends were trimmed by 5 bases and 2 bases, with 13 bases remaining between them. This CDR3 spans 15 amino acids. Germline loops: CDR1 LNHDA, CDR2 SQIVND (reference sequence). This CDR3 reads CASSGEGVGNQPQHF. CDR3 DNA sequence: TGTGCCAGTAGTGGGGAGGGGGTCGGCAATCAGCCCCAGCATTTT.

The rearrangement joins TRBV5-4 to TRBJ2-5; 13 nucleotides match TRBD2. With V trimmed by 3 bases and J by 2 bases, 4 bases remained unmatched. CDR1 and CDR2 (germline): SGHNT, YYREEE (reference sequence). This CDR3 region has 16 residues. CDR3 amino acids: CASSWTSGGGQETQYF. The CDR3 DNA is TGTGCCAGCAGCTGGACTAGCGGGGGAGGACAAGAGACCCAGTACTTC.

The V call is TRBV18, the J call TRBJ2-6; possibly TRBD2 for D (7 bases). V lost 4 bases to trimming and J lost 0 bases, with 16 bases between them. Germline V CDR1 and CDR2: KGHSH, LQKENI. CDR3 length equals 18 residues. The CDR3 sequence is CASSQRTAGSSGANVLTF. The CDR3, as DNA: TGTGCCAGCTCACAGAGGACAGCGGGAAGCTCTGGGGCCAACGTCCTGACTTTC.

The V gene is TRBV28, the J gene TRBJ1-1; no clear D gene. Germline values: CDR1 MDHEN, CDR2 SYDVKM. V was pared by 7 bases and J by 1 base, with 4 bases between. The CDR3 totals 11 residues. The CDR3 coding sequence is TGTGCCAGCACGGGGAACACTGAAGCTTTCTTT. Its protein is CASTGNTEAFF.

This clone was counted once. The chain combines TRBV9 with TRBJ1-4; 8 bases agree with TRBD1. From germline, CDR1 is SGDLS and CDR2 YYNGEE. The CDR3 sequence is 15 residues long. J lost 5 bases, V lost 1 base, and 4 bases had no gene match. The CDR3 DNA reads TGTGCCAGCAGCGTACAGGACAGGGAGAATGAAAAACTGTTTTTT. Amino acid sequence: CASSVQDRENEKLFF.

The chain couples TRBV6-4 to TRBJ1-6, with TRBD1 as a possible D gene (5 bases). Trimming took 3 bases from V and 9 from J, leaving 12 bases between them. The CDR3 is 14 amino acids. Germline V gene data show CDR1 as MRHNA and CDR2 as SNTAGT. The CDR3 region is CASSDDIGGSPLHF. The CDR3 DNA sequence: TGTGCCAGCAGTGATGACATCGGGGGTTCACCCCTCCACTTT.

The V and J genes are TRBV10-2 and TRBJ2-1, with TRBD1 as a possible D gene (6 bases). The CDR3 is made up of 15 amino acids. The V gene's germline CDR1 is WSHSY and CDR2 SAAADI. V was trimmed by 4 bases and J by 4 bases, leaving 14 bases between them. DNA for the CDR3: TGCGCCAGCAGTGTAGCCCAGGGGCGGTACAATGAGCAGTTCTTC. Its translation is CASSVAQGRYNEQFF.